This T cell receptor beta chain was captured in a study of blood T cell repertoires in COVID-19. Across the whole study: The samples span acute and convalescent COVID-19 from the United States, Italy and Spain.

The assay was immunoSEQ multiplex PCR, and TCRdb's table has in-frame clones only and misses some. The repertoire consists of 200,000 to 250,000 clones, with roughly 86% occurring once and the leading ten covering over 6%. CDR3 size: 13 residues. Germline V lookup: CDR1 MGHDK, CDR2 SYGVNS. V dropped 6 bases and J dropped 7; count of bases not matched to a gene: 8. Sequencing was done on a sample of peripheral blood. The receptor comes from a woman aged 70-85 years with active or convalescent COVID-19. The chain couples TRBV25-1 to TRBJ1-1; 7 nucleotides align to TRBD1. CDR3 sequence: CASRLTGTSEAFF. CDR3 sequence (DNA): TGTGCCAGCAGATTGACAGGGACAAGTGAAGCTTTCTTT.